The 27 T cell receptor beta chains below all came from one sample that was sequenced in a study of T cells in women clearing cervical HPV infection. Libraries were prepared by immunoSEQ multiplex PCR; TCRdb keeps only in-frame clonotypes and omits some of them. The sample has about 30,000 clones. Source material: blood buffy coat. Receptor source: a woman between 18 and 70 years old with a cervical HPV16 infection that either progressed to CIN3+ or cleared (not recorded which).

As regards this clone: The sequenced fragment ends 3 residues before the CDR3 boundary, so the rest is inferred from the germline J gene. This chain connects TRBV7-9 to TRBJ1-2; 7 nucleotides agree with TRBD1. The CDR3 extends over 14 amino acids. Trimming removed 5 bases from V and 3 bases from J; junction bases left unmatched: 6. Germline CDR1 and CDR2: SEHNR and FQNEAQ (reference sequence). CDR3 residues: CASSRDRRDYGYTF. The sequenced CDR3 bases are TGTGCCAGCAGCCGGGACAGAAGGGACTATGGC. The full variable domain, completed using reference TRBV7-9 and TRBJ1-2, is DTGVSQNPRHKITKRGQNVTFRCDPISEHNRLYWYRQTLGQGPEFLTYFQNEAQLEKSRLLSDRFSAERPKGSFSTLEIQRTEQGDSAMYLCASSRDRRDYGYTFGSGTRLTVV.

A remark on this clone: The read is 3 residues too short to cover the CDR3 end, so that end is filled in from the germline J gene. V usage is TRBV29-1 and J usage is TRBJ1-1; D unclear. From germline, CDR1 is SQVTM and CDR2 ANQGSEA. Trimming cost V 7 bases and J 0 bases, with 15 bases left between them. This CDR3 contains 14 residues. Partial CDR3 DNA: TGCAGCGGTGGGTTCGCGGGAATGAACACTGAA. It encodes CSGGFAGMNTE. The CDR3 reads in full as CSGGFAGMNTEAFF.

Points on this clone: With the read ending 3 residues before the CDR3 end, the germline J gene is used to fill in that end. V usage is TRBV7-2 and J usage is TRBJ1-2; maybe TRBD1 (6 bases). Germline V gene lookup returns CDR1 SGHTA and CDR2 FQGNSA. The CDR3 spans 14 residues. With 1 base removed from V and 7 bases from J, the gap between germline ends came to 13 bases. CDR3 residues: CASSLVGGARGYTF. The covered CDR3 bases are TGTGCCAGCAGCTTAGTTGGGGGGGCGCGTGGC. The full variable domain, in which reference TRBV7-2 and TRBJ1-2 provide the parts outside the CDR3, is GAGVSQSPSNKVTEKGKDVELRCDPISGHTALYWYRQSLGQGLEFLIYFQGNSAPDKSGLPSDRFSAERTGGSVSTLTIQRTQQEDSAVYLCASSLVGGARGYTFGSGTRLTVV.

Regarding this clone: The DNA ends 3 residues before the CDR3 does, and the rest of the CDR3 is filled in from the germline J gene. This rearrangement joins TRBV19 to TRBJ1-2, with 7 bases fitting TRBD1. The CDR3 consists of 16 residues. Germline CDR1 reads LNHDA; CDR2 reads SQIVND (reference sequence). The CDR3 here is CASSIASEGARAGYTF. The sequenced CDR3 bases are TGTGCCAGTAGTATAGCGTCTGAGGGGGCGCGAGCAGGC.

Worth noting for this clone: The CDR3 end lies 3 residues beyond the end of the read and is filled in from the germline J gene. J is TRBJ2-7 and V is TRBV7-8; 10 bases match TRBD2. The CDR3 has 14 residues. Germline lookup yields CDR1 SGHVS and CDR2 FQNEAQ. Trimming removed 6 bases from V and 2 bases from J; junction bases left unmatched: 4. The covered CDR3 bases are TGTGCCAGCAGTGTAGCGGGGGGCCCCTACGAG. Amino acid sequence: CASSVAGGPYE. The whole CDR3 sequence is CASSVAGGPYEQYF.

In the case of this clone: The read ends 3 residues early relative to the CDR3; the germline J gene fills the gap. The genes are TRBV5-1 and TRBJ1-2, with D maybe TRBD1 (5 bases). Trimming removed 0 bases from V and 0 bases from J, with 9 bases in between. The CDR3 length is 15 residues. CDR1 is SGHRS, CDR2 YFSETQ, per germline. The CDR3 loop is CASSLEQGANYGYTF. CDR3 DNA (partial): TGCGCCAGCAGCTTGGAGCAGGGAGCTAACTATGGC.

A note on this clone: The sequenced fragment ends 3 residues before the CDR3 boundary, so the rest is inferred from the germline J gene. The rearrangement uses TRBV18 and TRBJ1-2; perhaps TRBD1 as D (5 bases). V lost 5 bases and J lost 4, with 14 bases in between. CDR1 and CDR2 (germline): KGHSH, LQKENI. This CDR3 region has 14 residues. The sequenced CDR3 bases are TGTGCCAGCTCAGTACAGGAAAGAGGCTATGGC. This encodes CASSVQERGYG. The entire CDR3 sequence reads CASSVQERGYGYTF.

Comments on this clone: The sequence runs out 3 residues before the end of the CDR3; the remainder is reconstructed from the germline J gene. The V and J genes are TRBV20-1 and TRBJ2-2; D is perhaps TRBD1 (5 bases). This CDR3 is 17 amino acids long. Germline values: CDR1 DFQATT, CDR2 SNEGSKA (reference sequence). The CDR3: CSAIGQPILGGANVLFF. The covered CDR3 bases are TGCAGTGCTATAGGGCAACCCATCCTGGGTGGGGCCAACGTG.

About this clone: The observed sequence ends 3 residues before the CDR3 terminus, with the missing tail filled in from the germline J gene. The chain couples TRBV19 to TRBJ1-6, with D maybe TRBD1 (6 bases). This CDR3 spans 15 amino acids. CDR1 is LNHDA, CDR2 SQIVND, per germline (reference sequence). The germline V and J ends were trimmed by 7 bases and 6 bases, with 16 bases remaining between them. Incomplete CDR3 DNA: TGTGCCAGTAAACCCCGCGGACAGACTAATTCACCC. Translating gives CASKPRGQTNSP. The full CDR3 is CASKPRGQTNSPLHF.

The DNA read from the CDR3 is TGCGCCAGCAGCCTAGGAGTAAGTTCACCA. Translating it yields CASSLGVSSP. In full, the CDR3 reads CASSLGVSSPLFF. The chain recombines TRBV5-1 with TRBJ1-4; D is unresolved. Read coverage stops 3 residues before the CDR3 terminus; the germline J gene supplies the remainder. This CDR3 comprises 13 residues. Per germline, CDR1 SGHRS and CDR2 YFSETQ.

As for this clone: The observed sequence ends 3 residues before the CDR3 terminus, with the missing tail filled in from the germline J gene. This sequence joins TRBV7-2 and TRBJ2-1, with TRBD2 identical over 7 bases. Germline assignment: CDR1 SGHTA and CDR2 FQGNSA. The trim removed 7 bases at V and 4 bases at J, leaving 10 bases unmatched. The CDR3 is 15 residues long. The sequenced CDR3 bases are TGTGCCAGCACCCCTACCCTAGCGGCTTACAATGAG. Amino acids: CASTPTLAAYNE. The entire CDR3 is CASTPTLAAYNEQFF.

Notes on this clone: The sequence runs out 3 residues before the end of the CDR3; the remainder is reconstructed from the germline J gene. The genes are TRBV18 and TRBJ2-6, with TRBD1 identical over 8 bases. The V gene end was trimmed by 3 bases and the J gene end by 0 bases; junction bases not matched to a gene: 7. CDR1 and CDR2 (germline): KGHSH, LQKENI. This CDR3 has 18 residues. The covered CDR3 bases are TGTGCCAGCTCACCTACGACAGGGGTCGTCTCTGGGGCCAACGTC. This sequence encodes CASSPTTGVVSGANV. The full CDR3 protein is CASSPTTGVVSGANVLTF.

As for this clone: Read coverage stops 3 residues before the CDR3 terminus; the germline J gene supplies the remainder. V and J are TRBV18 and TRBJ1-2; D remains ambiguous. Per germline, CDR1 KGHSH and CDR2 LQKENI. The CDR3 contains 16 residues. CDR3 sequence reads: CASSLDIYGLGNDYTF. The covered CDR3 bases are TGTGCCAGCTCTCTTGACATTTACGGACTAGGGAATGAC.

A note on this clone: The sequenced fragment ends 3 residues before the CDR3 boundary, so the rest is inferred from the germline J gene. J is TRBJ1-1 and V is TRBV5-1; 10 bases map to TRBD1. J lost 7 bases, V lost 4 bases, and 10 bases had no gene match. CDR1 SGHRS and CDR2 YFSETQ come from the germline V gene. There are 15 residues in the CDR3. The CDR3 sequence is CASSRRQGAEDEAFF. The covered CDR3 bases are TGCGCCAGCAGCCGGCGACAGGGGGCGGAAGATGAA.

As for this clone: The read stops 3 residues short of the end of the CDR3; the missing end is completed from the germline J gene. This chain connects TRBV30 to TRBJ2-5; unclear D gene. Germline CDR1 GTSNPN, CDR2 SVGIG (reference sequence). This CDR3 is 10 amino acids long. V was pared by 7 bases and J by 5 bases, with 8 bases between. CDR3 protein: CAYSRETQYF. CDR3 DNA (partial): TGTGCCTACTCCCGGGAGACC.

In regard to this clone: With the read ending 3 residues before the CDR3 end, the germline J gene is used to fill in that end. The chain couples TRBV18 to TRBJ1-1; no clear D. Trimming shortened V by 8 bases and J by 0 bases, and 13 bases separated the two germline ends. This CDR3 is built from 14 residues. Germline CDR1 and CDR2: KGHSH and LQKENI. The CDR3: CASLTKALNTEAFF. CDR3 DNA, as far as it was read: TGTGCCAGCCTCACCAAGGCATTGAACACTGAA.

As for this clone: Read data end 3 residues before the CDR3 end; the end is taken from the germline J gene. This rearrangement joins TRBV19 to TRBJ2-5; 14 positions agree with TRBD2. The CDR3 length is 16 residues. Germline CDR1 LNHDA, CDR2 SQIVND (reference sequence). The J segment lost 4 bases and the V segment lost 5 bases, leaving 6 bases of the junction unmatched. CDR3 residues: CASSLAGTSGGETQYF. Incomplete CDR3 DNA: TGTGCCAGTAGTCTCGCCGGGACTAGCGGGGGAGAGACC.

With respect to this clone: The read stops 3 residues short of the end of the CDR3; the missing end is completed from the germline J gene. The rearrangement links TRBV5-1 to TRBJ1-6, with D possibly matching TRBD1 (5 bases). V lost 1 base, J lost 0 bases, and 5 bases lay in between. Germline CDR1 SGHRS, CDR2 YFSETQ. The length of the CDR3 is 15 residues. CDR3 DNA (partial): TGCGCCAGCAGCTTGACAGGCTCCTATAATTCACCC. Its translation is CASSLTGSYNSP. The whole CDR3 sequence reads CASSLTGSYNSPLHF.

As concerns this clone: The CDR3 end falls 3 residues outside the read, so it is completed with the germline J gene. The chain is built from TRBV9 and TRBJ2-7, with D tentatively TRBD1 (6 bases). Germline lookup yields CDR1 SGDLS and CDR2 YYNGEE. The V gene lost 0 bases and the J gene lost 5 bases, with 15 bases spanning the gap. The CDR3 runs to 15 residues. The sequenced CDR3 bases are TGTGCCAGCAGCGTAGGAGGGGACACGTCAAACGAG. It specifies CASSVGGDTSNE. The whole CDR3 protein is CASSVGGDTSNEQYF.

Worth noting for this clone: The read comes to an end 3 residues before the CDR3 does, leaving the germline J gene to fill in the end. The chain is built from TRBV19 and TRBJ1-4, with D tentatively TRBD1 (6 bases). The germline CDR1 and CDR2 sequences are LNHDA and SQIVND (reference sequence). The CDR3 extends over 18 amino acids. CDR3 region: CASWDGRGAISGANVLFF. Partial CDR3 DNA: TGTGCCAGTTGGGACGGGCGGGGGGCAATCTCTGGGGCCAACGTA.

Details on this clone: The observed sequence ends 3 residues before the CDR3 terminus, with the missing tail filled in from the germline J gene. This chain joins TRBV11-2 and TRBJ1-3, with D perhaps matching TRBD1 (6 bases). The germline CDR1 and CDR2 sequences are SGHAT and FQNNGV. The V gene lost 4 bases and the J gene lost 0 bases, with 10 bases spanning the gap. The CDR3 totals 15 residues. CDR3 bases read: TGTGCCAGCAGCTCGGGGACACCCTCTGGAAACACC. It translates to CASSSGTPSGNT. The CDR3, in full, reads CASSSGTPSGNTIYF.

Note on this clone: Read sequence stops 3 residues before the CDR3 end, and the germline J gene provides the missing end. V and J are TRBV7-9 and TRBJ1-6, with unresolved D. V lost 1 base and J lost 7, with 8 bases in between. The CDR3 spans 14 residues. Germline V gene lookup returns CDR1 SEHNR and CDR2 FQNEAQ (reference sequence). This CDR3 is CASSLGQPNSPLHF. The sequenced CDR3 bases are TGTGCCAGCAGCTTAGGACAACCCAATTCACCC.

Of note for this clone: The read stops 3 residues short of the end of the CDR3; the missing end is completed from the germline J gene. The chain couples TRBV30 to TRBJ1-5, with D perhaps TRBD1 (6 bases). CDR3 length equals 14 residues. The ends were cut back, 4 bases at V and 6 bases at J, with 16 bases in the middle. Germline V CDR1 and CDR2: GTSNPN, SVGIG (reference sequence). CDR3 sequence reads: CAWTNRARGQPQHF. The CDR3 DNA, read in part, is TGTGCCTGGACAAACAGGGCTAGGGGTCAGCCC.

Remarks on this clone: Sequencing ends 3 residues short of the CDR3 end; the germline J gene provides the rest. The V gene is TRBV6-1, the J gene TRBJ1-2, with a tentative D call TRBD1 (5 bases). V was pared by 1 base and J by 6 bases, with 15 bases between. From germline, CDR1 is MNHNS and CDR2 SASEGT. The length of the CDR3 is 15 residues. Partial CDR3 DNA: TGTGCCAGCAGTGAAGGGGGCGCTGGTATGGATGGC. This encodes CASSEGGAGMDG. The full CDR3 sequence reads CASSEGGAGMDGYTF.

As to this clone: The sequence runs out 3 residues before the end of the CDR3; the remainder is reconstructed from the germline J gene. The gene calls are TRBV29-1 and TRBJ2-7, with a tentative D call TRBD1 (5 bases). This CDR3 is built from 13 residues. Germline V lookup: CDR1 SQVTM, CDR2 ANQGSEA. Trimming pared 4 bases from V and 5 bases from J, leaving 15 bases between. The CDR3 protein is CSVGSSRAHEQYF. Partial CDR3 DNA: TGCAGCGTTGGATCGTCCAGGGCCCACGAG.

Note on this clone: The CDR3 extends 3 residues past the end of the read, so its final part is completed from the germline J gene. The rearrangement uses TRBV7-2 and TRBJ2-7; a possible D gene is TRBD1 (6 bases). There are 14 residues in the CDR3. V was shortened by 2 bases and J by 2 bases, with 10 bases between the two germline ends. Looked up from germline, CDR1 is SGHTA and CDR2 is FQGNSA. The DNA read from the CDR3 is TGTGCCAGCAGCTTATATGGGGGCCCCTACGAG. It encodes CASSLYGGPYE. The entire CDR3 protein is CASSLYGGPYEQYF.

For this clone: The observed sequence ends 3 residues before the CDR3 terminus, with the missing tail filled in from the germline J gene. The V and J genes are TRBV6-1 and TRBJ2-5, with 10 positions matching TRBD1. The CDR3 contains 14 residues. The trim removed 4 bases at V and 5 bases at J, leaving 4 bases unmatched. Germline CDR1 reads MNHNS; CDR2 reads SASEGT. The CDR3 here is CASSARDRGETQYF. Incomplete CDR3 DNA: TGTGCCAGCAGTGCCCGGGACAGGGGTGAGACC.